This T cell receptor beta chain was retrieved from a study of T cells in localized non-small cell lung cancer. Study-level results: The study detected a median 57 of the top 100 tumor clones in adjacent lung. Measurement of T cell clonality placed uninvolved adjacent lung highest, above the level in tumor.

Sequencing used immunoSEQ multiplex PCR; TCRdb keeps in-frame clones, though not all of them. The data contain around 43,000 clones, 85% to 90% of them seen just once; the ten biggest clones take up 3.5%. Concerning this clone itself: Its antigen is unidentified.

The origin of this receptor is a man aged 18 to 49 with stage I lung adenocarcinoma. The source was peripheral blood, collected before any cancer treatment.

The DNA for the CDR3 is TGTGCCAGCAGTTTAGTGGAGGGGGGGAAGGATGAAGCTTTCTTT. Its protein is CASSLVEGGKDEAFF. The chain couples TRBV28 to TRBJ1-1; maybe TRBD1 (6 bases). Trimming stripped 2 bases from V and 7 bases from J, with 17 bases between. CDR1 and CDR2 from the germline V gene are MDHEN and SYDVKM. The CDR3 runs to 15 residues. The full variable domain, rest sourced from reference TRBV28 and TRBJ1-1, is DVKVTQSSRYLVKRTGEKVFLECVQDMDHENMFWYRQDPGLGLRLIYFSYDVKMKEKGDIPEGYSVSREKKERFSLILESASTNQTSMYLCASSLVEGGKDEAFFGQGTRLTVV.